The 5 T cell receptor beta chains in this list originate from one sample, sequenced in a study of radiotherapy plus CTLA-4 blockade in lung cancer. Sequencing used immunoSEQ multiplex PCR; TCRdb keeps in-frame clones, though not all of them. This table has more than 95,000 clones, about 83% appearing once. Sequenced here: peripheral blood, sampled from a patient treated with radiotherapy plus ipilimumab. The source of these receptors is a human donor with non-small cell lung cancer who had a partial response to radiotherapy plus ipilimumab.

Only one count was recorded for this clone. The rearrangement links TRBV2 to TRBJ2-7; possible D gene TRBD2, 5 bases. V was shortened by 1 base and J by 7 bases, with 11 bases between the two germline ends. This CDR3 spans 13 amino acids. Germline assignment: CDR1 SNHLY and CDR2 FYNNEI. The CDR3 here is CASSEDPPGEQYF. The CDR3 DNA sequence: TGTGCCAGCAGTGAAGATCCACCGGGGGAGCAGTACTTC.

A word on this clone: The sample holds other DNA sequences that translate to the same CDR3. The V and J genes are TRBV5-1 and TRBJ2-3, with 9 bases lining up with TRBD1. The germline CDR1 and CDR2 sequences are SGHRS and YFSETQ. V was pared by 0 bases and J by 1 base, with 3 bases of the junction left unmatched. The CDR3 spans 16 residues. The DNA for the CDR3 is TGCGCCAGCAGCTTGGCTCGGACAGGGGGCACAGATACGCAGTATTTT. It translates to CASSLARTGGTDTQYF.

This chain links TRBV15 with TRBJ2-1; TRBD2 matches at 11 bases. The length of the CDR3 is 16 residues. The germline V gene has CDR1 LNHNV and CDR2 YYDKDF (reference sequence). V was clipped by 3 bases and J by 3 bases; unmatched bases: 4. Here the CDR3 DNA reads TGTGCCACCAGCAGCCGGACTAGCGGGCTCTACAATGAGCAGTTCTTC. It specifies CATSSRTSGLYNEQFF.

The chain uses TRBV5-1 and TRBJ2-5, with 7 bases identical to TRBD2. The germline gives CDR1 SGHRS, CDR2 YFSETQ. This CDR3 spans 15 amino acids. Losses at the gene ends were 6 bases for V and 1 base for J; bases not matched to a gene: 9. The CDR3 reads CASNFGAGTQETQYF. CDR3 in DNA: TGCGCCAGCAACTTCGGAGCGGGGACCCAAGAGACCCAGTACTTC.

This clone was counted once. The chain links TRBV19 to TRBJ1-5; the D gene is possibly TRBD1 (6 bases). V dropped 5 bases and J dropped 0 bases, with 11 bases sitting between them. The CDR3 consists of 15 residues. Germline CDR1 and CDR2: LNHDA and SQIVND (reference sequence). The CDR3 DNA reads TGTGCCAGTAGTCCAAGGGGGTCTAGCAATCAGCCCCAGCATTTT. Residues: CASSPRGSSNQPQHF.